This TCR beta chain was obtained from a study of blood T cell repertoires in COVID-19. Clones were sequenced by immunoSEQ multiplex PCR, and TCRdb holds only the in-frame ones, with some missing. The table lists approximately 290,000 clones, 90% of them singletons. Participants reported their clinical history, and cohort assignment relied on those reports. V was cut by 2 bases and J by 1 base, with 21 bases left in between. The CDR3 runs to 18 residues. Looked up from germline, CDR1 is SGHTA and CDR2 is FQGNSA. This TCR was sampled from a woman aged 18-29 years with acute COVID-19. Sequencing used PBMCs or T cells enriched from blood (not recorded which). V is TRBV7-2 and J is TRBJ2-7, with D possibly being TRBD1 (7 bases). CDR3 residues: CASSLRTGASVRSYEQYF. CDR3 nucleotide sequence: TGTGCCAGCAGCTTAAGGACAGGCGCTAGCGTTCGGTCCTACGAGCAGTACTTC.